Listed below are T cell receptor beta chains from one sample, sequenced in a study of T cell responses to AZD1222 COVID-19 vaccine. The assay was immunoSEQ multiplex PCR, and TCRdb's table has in-frame clones only and misses some. The table lists 18,000 or so clones, over 85% of them singletons, with about 9.5% in the top ten. Sequencing used peripheral blood, obtained 28 days after the second AZD1222 dose. Receptors were obtained from an adult who received the AZD1222 COVID-19 vaccine. Each CDR3 is given with its conserved first and last residue. Fields, in order: CDR3 DNA, CDR3 protein, J gene, V gene, clone size, D gene. The D gene is left open where the match is weak. Clone size, where shown, is once, few, many, or a class for clones that have expanded.

cdr3_nt: TGTGCCACCAGCAGAGATTTGGGCAATCAGCCCCAGCATTTT; cdr3_aa: CATSRDLGNQPQHF; j_call: TRBJ1-5; v_call: TRBV15; clone_size: -; d_call: -
cdr3_nt: TGTGCCAGCATCACCGACCCGCTAGGGCAGCCCCAGCATTTT; cdr3_aa: CASITDPLGQPQHF; j_call: TRBJ1-5; v_call: TRBV28; clone_size: medium-sized; d_call: -
cdr3_nt: TGTGCCAGCAGCTTAGGCGAGCGGGAGCAGTTCTTC; cdr3_aa: CASSLGEREQFF; j_call: TRBJ2-1; v_call: TRBV11-2; clone_size: few; d_call: -
cdr3_nt: TGTGCCAGCAGCTCAATCCAGGGGAGGGCCAACGTCCTGACTTTC; cdr3_aa: CASSSIQGRANVLTF; j_call: TRBJ2-6; v_call: TRBV11-2; clone_size: -; d_call: -
cdr3_nt: TGTGCCAGCAGCCGTACAGGGGTAGAAGAGACCCAGTACTTC; cdr3_aa: CASSRTGVEETQYF; j_call: TRBJ2-5; v_call: TRBV11-3; clone_size: -; d_call: TRBD1
cdr3_nt: TGTGCCAGAAGCTCCCGGGTAGCGGGGGGAGGAGATACGCAGTATTTT; cdr3_aa: CARSSRVAGGGDTQYF; j_call: TRBJ2-3; v_call: TRBV5-3; clone_size: -; d_call: TRBD2
cdr3_nt: TGTGCCAGCAGGATGACAGGGGGCGGAGGGGAAAAACTGTTTTTT; cdr3_aa: CASRMTGGGGEKLFF; j_call: TRBJ1-4; v_call: TRBV28; clone_size: -; d_call: TRBD1
cdr3_nt: TGTGCCAGCAGCTTAGCTTGGCTTACCGGGGAGCTGTTTTTT; cdr3_aa: CASSLAWLTGELFF; j_call: TRBJ2-2; v_call: TRBV7-2; clone_size: few; d_call: -
cdr3_nt: TGTGCCAGCAGGCGAACAGAGACCCAGTACTTC; cdr3_aa: CASRRTETQYF; j_call: TRBJ2-5; v_call: TRBV12-3/TRBV12-4; clone_size: -; d_call: -
cdr3_nt: TGTGCCAGCAGGTGGGGGGAGGGGACACAAGAGACCCAGTACTTC; cdr3_aa: CASRWGEGTQETQYF; j_call: TRBJ2-5; v_call: TRBV28; clone_size: -; d_call: -
cdr3_nt: TGTGCCAGTAGTGTCGGACTAGCGGGGGGGAAGAGAAATGAGCAGTTCTTC; cdr3_aa: CASSVGLAGGKRNEQFF; j_call: TRBJ2-1; v_call: TRBV19; clone_size: once; d_call: TRBD2
cdr3_nt: TGTGCCAGCAGCGAACCACGCACGAGTGAGCCCCAGCATTTT; cdr3_aa: CASSEPRTSEPQHF; j_call: TRBJ1-5; v_call: TRBV28; clone_size: -; d_call: -
cdr3_nt: TGTGCCAGCAGTTACTCGGGGCAGGGGGCGTTTGAAGCTTTCTTT; cdr3_aa: CASSYSGQGAFEAFF; j_call: TRBJ1-1; v_call: TRBV6-6; clone_size: -; d_call: TRBD1
cdr3_nt: TGTGCCAGCAGTCCCGTCGTCCCGGGGGAGCTGTTTTTT; cdr3_aa: CASSPVVPGELFF; j_call: TRBJ2-2; v_call: TRBV28; clone_size: -; d_call: -
cdr3_nt: TGTGCCAGCAGTGAATGGACTAGCGGACTATACAATGAGCAGTTCTTC; cdr3_aa: CASSEWTSGLYNEQFF; j_call: TRBJ2-1; v_call: TRBV2; clone_size: -; d_call: TRBD2
cdr3_nt: TGTGCCAGCAGTCCACCATGGGAAACTAACTATGGCTACACCTTC; cdr3_aa: CASSPPWETNYGYTF; j_call: TRBJ1-2; v_call: TRBV28; clone_size: -; d_call: -
cdr3_nt: TGTGCCAGCAGCCAAGGTAGCGGGGGGTACAATGAGCAGTTCTTC; cdr3_aa: CASSQGSGGYNEQFF; j_call: TRBJ2-1; v_call: TRBV3-1/TRBV3-2; clone_size: -; d_call: TRBD2
cdr3_nt: TGTGCCAGCAGTCCGACAGCGAACACTGAAGCTTTCTTT; cdr3_aa: CASSPTANTEAFF; j_call: TRBJ1-1; v_call: TRBV12-3/TRBV12-4; clone_size: -; d_call: -
cdr3_nt: TGTGCCAGCAGCTTGGACAGGGCCACTGAAGCTTTCTTT; cdr3_aa: CASSLDRATEAFF; j_call: TRBJ1-1; v_call: TRBV11-2; clone_size: -; d_call: TRBD1
cdr3_nt: TGCAGCGTTGAGGCACAGGGGGGCATAAGGCAGTATTTT; cdr3_aa: CSVEAQGGIRQYF; j_call: TRBJ2-3; v_call: TRBV29-1; clone_size: -; d_call: TRBD1
cdr3_nt: TGTGCCAGCAGACGACAGGGATATGGAGCTTTCTTT; cdr3_aa: CASRRQGYGAFF; j_call: TRBJ1-1; v_call: TRBV28; clone_size: -; d_call: TRBD1
cdr3_nt: TGTGCCAGTAGTATTCAGGGCAGGGGGTTCGATGGCTACACCTTC; cdr3_aa: CASSIQGRGFDGYTF; j_call: TRBJ1-2; v_call: TRBV19; clone_size: -; d_call: TRBD1